One sample yielded the 2 T cell receptor beta chains listed below, sequenced in a study of CD8 T cells in ankylosing spondylitis. MiXCR, applied by TCRdb to the 5' RACE reads, yields one record per CDR3 protein. The sample holds under 400,000 distinct CDR3 sequences, 11% seen once. Sequences were obtained from blood, either unsorted or a sorted T cell fraction (not recorded which). Receptor source: a female donor with ankylosing spondylitis or in good health (not recorded which).

The table lists this clonotype with many counts. The CDR3 reads CASSFTAGEQYF. The CDR3 DNA sequence: TGCGCCAGCAGCTTTACGGCGGGAGAGCAGTACTTC. This chain connects TRBV5-1 to TRBJ2-7, with D tentatively TRBD2 (6 bases). Per germline, CDR1 SGHRS and CDR2 YFSETQ. The germline V and J ends were trimmed by 2 bases and 7 bases, with 10 bases remaining between them. This CDR3 comprises 12 residues.

This clonotype was recorded many times. V gene TRBV5-1 combines with J gene TRBJ1-5; D not resolved. The germline V gene has CDR1 SGHRS and CDR2 YFSETQ. Trimming took 0 bases from V and 6 from J, leaving 10 bases between them. The CDR3 sequence is 14 residues long. The CDR3 DNA is TGCGCCAGCAGCTTGGGGCTGCCCGGTCAGCCCCAGCATTTT. It yields the protein CASSLGLPGQPQHF.